In this sample, the clone carrying this T cell receptor (beta chain) turned up many times. Its antigen is unidentified. The sample belongs to a study of early T cells in non-severe SARS-CoV-2 infection. About the study: Bulk RNA from unsorted whole blood was sequenced; chains were unpaired.

Attachment of unique molecular identifiers to individual cDNA molecules was performed. TCRdb analysed the 5' RACE reads with MiXCR anew, one entry per CDR3 protein. This sample carries fewer than 100,000 distinct CDR3 sequences, over 9% of them seen once, and the ten largest clones take 4.8%. This CDR3 has 13 amino acids. Trimming shortened V by 5 bases and J by 0 bases, and 7 bases separated the two germline ends. In germline, CDR1 is WNHNN, CDR2 SYGVQD (reference sequence). Study results and caveats: Anti-spike CD8 responses were favored in VDJdb matching, and private and CD4 specificities were missed.

This chain joins TRBV10-1 and TRBJ1-1; D is possibly TRBD1 (5 bases). Specimen: whole blood. The sequence derives from an adult who was a healthcare worker with PCR-confirmed SARS-CoV-2 infection or an uninfected control (not recorded which). The CDR3 nucleotides read TGCGCCAGCAGTCGGACACTGAACACTGAAGCTTTCTTT. Translating it yields CASSRTLNTEAFF.